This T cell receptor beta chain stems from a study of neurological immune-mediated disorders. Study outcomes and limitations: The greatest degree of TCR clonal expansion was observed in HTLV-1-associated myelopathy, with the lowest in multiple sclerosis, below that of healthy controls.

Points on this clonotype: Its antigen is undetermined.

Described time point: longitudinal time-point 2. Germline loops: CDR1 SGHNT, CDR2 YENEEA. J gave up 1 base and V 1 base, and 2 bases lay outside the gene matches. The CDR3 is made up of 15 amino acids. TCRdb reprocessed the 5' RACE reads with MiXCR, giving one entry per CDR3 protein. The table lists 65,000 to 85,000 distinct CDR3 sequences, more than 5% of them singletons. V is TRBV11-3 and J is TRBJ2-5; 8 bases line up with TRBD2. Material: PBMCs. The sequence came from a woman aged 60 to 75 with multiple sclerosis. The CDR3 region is CASSLGTSTQETQYF. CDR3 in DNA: TGTGCCAGCAGCTTAGGGACTAGCACCCAAGAGACCCAGTACTTC.